Included here is one T cell receptor (beta chain) sequence, with context. Its antigen is unknown. The CDR3 sequence is 14 residues long. From germline, CDR1 is SGHRS and CDR2 YFSETQ. Trimming at V came to 4 bases and at J to 6 bases, leaving 9 bases not matched to a gene. This entry belongs to a study of CD8 T cells in Susac syndrome. On the study more broadly: Blood was drawn from Susac syndrome patients while they were therapy-naive, on corticosteroids, or on intravenous immunoglobulin alone.

With random hexamers, reverse transcription was performed on roughly 0.5 to 1 ug of RNA. The method of amplification for TCR beta CDR3 was immunoSEQ multiplex PCR, covering 54 Vbeta and 13 Jbeta. TCRdb re-called the immunoSEQ multiplex PCR reads with MiXCR, one entry per CDR3 protein. Here the sample spans fewer than 200,000 distinct CDR3 sequences, 85% to 95% being singletons. Peripheral blood CD8+ and CD4+ T cells were profiled by TCR beta sequencing. Study-level results: In Susac syndrome, the CD4+ T cell repertoires did not show clonal expansion.

Sequenced sample: CD4+ T cells from PBMCs. The clonotype was recovered from a human donor with Susac syndrome. The chain joins TRBV5-1 to TRBJ1-1; TRBD1 agrees at 7 bases. In DNA, the CDR3 is TGCGCCAGCAGCCCTCAGGGGGGCTCGGCTGAAGCTTTCTTT. This gives the protein CASSPQGGSAEAFF.